The rows below give T cell receptor beta chains drawn from one sample of a study of cytomegalovirus exposure and HLA in healthy donors. The method was immunoSEQ multiplex PCR; TCRdb's version includes in-frame clones alone and lacks a portion of them. The sample carries a few hundred thousand clones, roughly 87% recorded once. Material for sequencing was PBMCs. The receptor set was obtained from a man aged 18-30 years in good health and CMV-seropositive. Each CDR3 is given with its conserved first and last residue. D genes are given only for firm matches. The size entry is marked missing in some rows and otherwise reads once, few, many or a size class.

v_gene	len	abundance	j_gene	d_gene	CDR3nt	CDR3aa
TRBV27	14	NA	TRBJ2-1	NA	TGTGCCAGCAGTTTATCGAGCCCCTACAATGAGCAGTTCTTC	CASSLSSPYNEQFF
TRBV18	13	NA	TRBJ2-1	NA	TGTGCCAGCTCACAGGGGGACGGCAATGAGCAGTTCTTC	CASSQGDGNEQFF
TRBV11-2	15	few	TRBJ1-3	NA	TGTGCCAGCAGCTTAGGCCCGAACTCTGGAAACACCATATATTTT	CASSLGPNSGNTIYF
TRBV13	15	NA	TRBJ2-3	TRBD2	TGTGCCAGCAGCCTGGAACTAGCGGGCACAGATACGCAGTATTTT	CASSLELAGTDTQYF
TRBV6-1	15	NA	TRBJ1-2	TRBD1	TGTGCCAGCAGTTCAGGACAGGGGTTTGGTTATGGCTACACCTTC	CASSSGQGFGYGYTF
TRBV4-3	17	few	TRBJ2-1	TRBD1	TGCGCCAGCAGCCAAGAGGGACAGGGAGAGGCCTACAATGAGCAGTTCTTC	CASSQEGQGEAYNEQFF
TRBV18	13	NA	TRBJ2-7	TRBD2	TGTGCCAGCTCACCACCGACGAGGGAGGGGCAGTACTTC	CASSPPTREGQYF
TRBV30	15	NA	TRBJ2-5	NA	TGTGCCTGGAGTGGATACTACGGGGAAGGAGAGACCCAGTACTTC	CAWSGYYGEGETQYF
TRBV4-1	13	NA	TRBJ2-1	NA	TGCGCCAGCAGCCAAGAAGAGGGCTATGAGCAGTTCTTC	CASSQEEGYEQFF
TRBV28	15	NA	TRBJ1-3	NA	TGTGCCAGCAGTTTAACCCTTTCCTCTGGAAACACCATATATTTT	CASSLTLSSGNTIYF
TRBV7-9	14	NA	TRBJ1-1	NA	TGTGCCAGCAGCTCGCTGGCTGGGGAGACTGAAGCTTTCTTT	CASSSLAGETEAFF
TRBV4-1	15	NA	TRBJ2-7	TRBD2	TGCGCCAGCAGCCAAGTTGAACTAGCGGCCTACGAGCAGTACTTC	CASSQVELAAYEQYF
TRBV6-1	15	NA	TRBJ1-5	NA	TGTGCCAGCAGCCTCAGGGGCACGAGCAATCAGCCCCAGCATTTT	CASSLRGTSNQPQHF
TRBV29-1	13	NA	TRBJ1-2	TRBD1	TGCAGCGTCCGACAGGGGGAAGGCTATGGCTACACCTTC	CSVRQGEGYGYTF
TRBV27	13	NA	TRBJ1-1	NA	TGTGCCAGCAATTCGTTGCGGGTGGCAGAAGCTTTCTTT	CASNSLRVAEAFF
TRBV7-3	16	NA	TRBJ2-1	TRBD2	TGTGCCAGCAGCTTAACGCCAGCGGGAGGCACAAATGAGCAGTTCTTC	CASSLTPAGGTNEQFF
TRBV5-1	15	NA	TRBJ1-1	NA	TGCGCCAGCAGCTTGGAGGTAGGGGTAGGCACTGAAGCTTTCTTT	CASSLEVGVGTEAFF
TRBV27	15	NA	TRBJ1-2	NA	TGTGCCAGCAGTTTATCCTCCTTGGGGGCAGATGGCTACACCTTC	CASSLSSLGADGYTF
TRBV7-6	15	NA	TRBJ2-3	NA	TGTGCCAGCAGACCGGACATAGGTCCCACAGATACGCAGTATTTT	CASRPDIGPTDTQYF
TRBV10-3	14	NA	TRBJ1-5	NA	TGTGCCATCAGTGAGACAGGCCAATCTCAGCCCCAGCATTTT	CAISETGQSQPQHF
TRBV2	14	NA	TRBJ1-2	TRBD1	TGTGCCAGCAGCGTATCGACAGGGGGATATGGCTACACCTTC	CASSVSTGGYGYTF
TRBV23-1	16	NA	TRBJ2-5	NA	TGCGCCAGCAGTCAATTGCTGGGGATGTACCAAGAGACCCAGTACTTC	CASSQLLGMYQETQYF
TRBV27	17	NA	TRBJ2-5	NA	TGTGCCAGCAGTTCCTTCGCGCACAATCCTGGACAAGAGACCCAGTACTTC	CASSSFAHNPGQETQYF
TRBV30	13	few	TRBJ1-1	NA	TGTGCCTGGAGTGTATCAGTGAACACTGAAGCTTTCTTT	CAWSVSVNTEAFF
TRBV13	15	NA	TRBJ1-3	NA	TGTGCCAGCAGCTTAGTAAGCGCTCCTGGAAACACCATATATTTT	CASSLVSAPGNTIYF
TRBV29-1	12	once	TRBJ2-7	NA	TGCAGCGTTAGGGCAGCCGGATACGAGCAGTACTTC	CSVRAAGYEQYF
TRBV4-3	15	NA	TRBJ2-7	NA	TGCGCCAGCAGCCAATTCTTTAGGGGAGCCGACGAGCAGTACTTC	CASSQFFRGADEQYF
TRBV5-1	14	NA	TRBJ2-1	NA	TGCGCCAGCAGCTTGGAAAGGACCAGTGGTGAGCAGTTCTTC	CASSLERTSGEQFF
TRBV5-1	13	NA	TRBJ2-2	NA	TGCGCCAGCAGCTACAGGGACACCGGGGAGCTGTTTTTT	CASSYRDTGELFF
TRBV6-1	13	NA	TRBJ2-7	NA	TGTGCCAGCAGTGAGTTCCGCTCCTACGAGCAGTACTTC	CASSEFRSYEQYF
TRBV9	15	NA	TRBJ2-5	TRBD2	TGTGCCAGCAGCGTCGCGGGAGGGCCTTTTGAGACCCAGTACTTC	CASSVAGGPFETQYF
TRBV4-3	17	few	TRBJ2-6	NA	TGCGCCAGCAGCCAAGTTGACAGCCACTCTGGGGCCAACGTCCTGACTTTC	CASSQVDSHSGANVLTF
TRBV6-1	14	few	TRBJ1-2	NA	TGTGCCAGCAGTGAAGCAGTCGGGACCTATGGCTACACCTTC	CASSEAVGTYGYTF
TRBV4-1	16	NA	TRBJ1-5	NA	TGCGCCAGCAGCCAAGATGGGATCAATAGCAATCAGCCCCAGCATTTT	CASSQDGINSNQPQHF
TRBV10-3	13	few	TRBJ2-2	NA	TGTGCCATCAGTGACTTAGGTGCCGGGGAGCTGTTTTTT	CAISDLGAGELFF
TRBV18	15	NA	TRBJ2-7	TRBD2	TGTGCCAGCTCACGTCGGACTAGCGGGATGGGCGAGCAGTACTTC	CASSRRTSGMGEQYF